A selection of T cell receptor beta chains follows, all from one sample in a study of cytomegalovirus exposure and HLA in healthy donors. Here immunoSEQ multiplex PCR was the method, and the copy in TCRdb shows in-frame clones only, minus some. Of more than 110,000 clones in the sample, 80% to 90% were seen once. The specimen was PBMCs. The origin of the receptors is a woman under 30 in good health and CMV-seropositive. CDR3s include the opening cysteine and the closing phenylalanine or tryptophan. D genes are given only for firm matches. Clone size is not always given. Where it is, it says once, few, many or a class for expanded clones.

V,size,D,J,CDR3,DNA
TRBV6-5,-,TRBD1,TRBJ1-2,CASSRGQGAYGYTF,TGTGCCAGCAGTCGAGGACAGGGAGCCTATGGCTACACCTTC
TRBV10-3,-,-,TRBJ2-3,CATGVGGTQYF,TGTGCCACAGGGGTTGGAGGTACGCAGTATTTT
TRBV5-1,-,TRBD1,TRBJ2-7,CASSSRQGHPYEQYF,TGCGCCAGCAGCTCCCGACAGGGGCACCCCTACGAGCAGTACTTC
TRBV7-9,-,TRBD2,TRBJ2-7,CASRLASGGLYEQYF,TGTGCCAGCAGACTAGCTAGCGGGGGACTCTACGAGCAGTACTTC
TRBV5-6,-,-,TRBJ2-7,CASSTPTRISYEQYF,TGTGCCAGCAGCACACCGACACGCATCTCCTACGAGCAGTACTTC
TRBV7-3,-,TRBD1,TRBJ1-2,CASSLGQDYGYTF,TGTGCCAGCAGCTTGGGACAGGACTATGGCTACACCTTC
TRBV5-1,-,-,TRBJ2-5,CASSPLPGETQYF,TGCGCCAGCAGCCCCCTTCCGGGAGAGACCCAGTACTTC
TRBV9,-,TRBD2,TRBJ2-2,CASSEEGSSGSNTGELFF,TGTGCCAGCAGCGAGGAAGGGTCTAGCGGGTCGAACACCGGGGAGCTGTTTTTT
TRBV6-1,-,-,TRBJ1-6,CASSPRSSPLHF,TGTGCCAGCAGCCCCAGAAGTTCACCCCTCCACTTT
TRBV5-1,-,TRBD2,TRBJ2-7,CASSRTSGGLYEQYF,TGCGCCAGCAGCAGGACTAGCGGGGGTTTGTACGAGCAGTACTTC
TRBV7-2,once,-,TRBJ2-1,CASSLVTNNYNEQFF,TGTGCCAGCAGCTTAGTCACTAACAATTACAATGAGCAGTTCTTC
TRBV27,-,TRBD2,TRBJ2-1,CASGLADSYNEQFF,TGTGCCAGCGGCCTAGCGGACTCCTACAATGAGCAGTTCTTC
TRBV10-3,few,-,TRBJ2-7,CAISDERSSSWEQYF,TGTGCCATCAGTGATGAGCGCTCCTCGTCGTGGGAGCAGTACTTC
TRBV28,-,-,TRBJ2-1,CASFSGQLSYNEQFF,TGTGCCAGTTTTAGCGGCCAACTCTCCTACAATGAGCAGTTCTTC
TRBV5-5,-,TRBD1,TRBJ1-2,CASRDRTGDYGYTF,TGTGCCAGCAGAGATAGGACAGGGGACTATGGCTACACCTTC
TRBV7-2,-,-,TRBJ2-5,CASNGQPWRETQYF,TGTGCCAGCAACGGACAGCCCTGGCGGGAGACCCAGTACTTC
TRBV9,-,TRBD2,TRBJ2-3,CASSVAASGSTDTQYF,TGTGCCAGCAGCGTAGCGGCTAGCGGGAGCACAGATACGCAGTATTTT
TRBV28,-,TRBD1,TRBJ1-6,CASTSQGNYSPLHF,TGTGCCAGCACCTCACAGGGGAATTACTCACCCCTCCACTTT
TRBV7-8,many,-,TRBJ2-7,CASSLAAGLMAYEQYF,TGTGCCAGCAGCTTAGCGGCGGGACTGATGGCTTACGAGCAGTACTTC
TRBV5-1,-,TRBD1,TRBJ2-3,CASSLDRGFRTDTQYF,TGCGCCAGCAGCTTGGACAGGGGGTTTCGCACAGATACGCAGTATTTT
TRBV25-1,-,-,TRBJ1-4,CASTGGAFEKLFF,TGTGCCAGCACGGGGGGGGCCTTCGAAAAACTGTTTTTT
TRBV5-1,-,-,TRBJ1-2,CASSLGRDSGRNDGYTF,TGCGCCAGCAGCTTGGGGCGTGACAGTGGGAGGAACGATGGCTACACCTTC
TRBV19,once,-,TRBJ1-1,CASSGFNTEAFF,TGTGCCAGTTCAGGGTTTAACACTGAAGCTTTCTTT
TRBV19,-,-,TRBJ1-5,CASSIIGHDNQPQHF,TGTGCCAGTAGTATTATTGGGCACGACAATCAGCCCCAGCATTTT
TRBV9,-,-,TRBJ2-3,CASSALGVTDTQYF,TGTGCCAGCAGCGCCCTAGGGGTTACAGATACGCAGTATTTT
TRBV5-1,-,TRBD2,TRBJ2-6,CASSLGLAGGSGANVLTF,TGCGCCAGCAGCTTGGGACTAGCGGGAGGGTCAGGGGCCAACGTCCTGACTTTC
TRBV2,-,-,TRBJ2-6,CASSNWGVGANVLTF,TGTGCCAGCAGCAACTGGGGGGTCGGGGCCAACGTCCTGACTTTC
TRBV5-4,-,-,TRBJ1-6,CATHLGGNDNSPLHF,TGTGCCACACACCTCGGGGGGAATGATAATTCACCCCTCCACTTT
TRBV5-6,-,TRBD2,TRBJ2-7,CASSLRVSGTSYEQYF,TGTGCCAGCAGCTTGCGAGTTAGCGGGACCTCCTACGAGCAGTACTTC
TRBV5-1,-,-,TRBJ1-4,CASSFSQGKEKLFF,TGCGCCAGCAGCTTTTCACAGGGAAAGGAAAAACTGTTTTTT
TRBV23-1,once,-,TRBJ1-5,CASRRTGYNQPQHF,TGCGCCAGCAGAAGAACAGGGTACAATCAGCCCCAGCATTTT
TRBV14,-,-,TRBJ1-4,CASSPLPSGLDNEKLFF,TGTGCCAGCAGCCCTCTCCCTTCAGGGCTGGATAATGAAAAACTGTTTTTT
TRBV19,few,-,TRBJ1-5,CASSIPGGNQPQHF,TGTGCCAGTAGTATACCGGGGGGCAATCAGCCCCAGCATTTT
TRBV5-4,-,-,TRBJ2-3,CASSLTGVRTDTQYF,TGTGCCAGCAGCTTGACGGGGGTCCGCACAGATACGCAGTATTTT
TRBV29-1,-,TRBD1,TRBJ1-3,CSVEDRGSGNTIYF,TGCAGCGTTGAGGACAGGGGCTCTGGAAACACCATATATTTT
TRBV27,once,TRBD1,TRBJ1-2,CASSLKGTGWTQGYGYTF,TGTGCCAGCAGTTTGAAGGGGACAGGGTGGACCCAGGGTTATGGCTACACCTTC
TRBV10-3,-,-,TRBJ1-4,CAISEEGGGLFF,TGTGCCATCAGTGAGGAGGGCGGGGGACTGTTTTTT
TRBV4-2,-,TRBD2,TRBJ2-7,CASSYSGSGHEQYF,TGTGCCAGCAGCTATAGCGGGAGCGGCCACGAGCAGTACTTC
TRBV6-5,-,-,TRBJ2-5,CASSSRPKLEWSQYF,TGTGCCAGCAGTTCCCGACCGAAACTGGAGTGGTCCCAGTACTTC
TRBV21-1,-,-,TRBJ1-6,CASSKDGGGNSPLHF,TGTGCCAGCAGCAAAGACGGGGGAGGTAATTCACCCCTCCACTTT
TRBV9,-,TRBD1,TRBJ2-7,CASTTWDRGGEQYF,TGTGCCAGCACCACATGGGACAGGGGTGGCGAGCAGTACTTC
TRBV28,once,TRBD1,TRBJ1-4,CASRTTGVAEKLFF,TGTGCCAGCAGAACTACAGGGGTGGCGGAAAAACTGTTTTTT
TRBV27,-,-,TRBJ1-6,CASTPRFEYSPLHF,TGTGCCAGCACCCCTCGCTTTGAGTATTCACCCCTCCACTTT
TRBV25-1,-,-,TRBJ1-4,CASSRLNQGTNEKLFF,TGTGCCAGCAGCCGGCTCAACCAGGGTACTAATGAAAAACTGTTTTTT
TRBV5-4,-,-,TRBJ2-3,CASSLSYWRDGTDTQYF,TGTGCCAGCAGCTTGTCTTATTGGCGGGACGGCACAGATACGCAGTATTTT
TRBV6-1,-,-,TRBJ1-2,CASSYTGGYTF,TGTGCCAGCAGTTACACGGGGGGCTACACCTTC
TRBV12-5,-,-,TRBJ1-3,CASGLHSGNTIYF,TGTGCTAGTGGTTTGCACTCTGGAAACACCATATATTTT
TRBV2,-,-,TRBJ1-2,CASSDGALINYGYTF,TGTGCCAGCAGTGATGGGGCGCTGATTAACTATGGCTACACCTTC
TRBV6-1,-,TRBD1,TRBJ1-1,CASSEFPRVTGGNTEAFF,TGTGCCAGCAGTGAATTCCCGCGGGTGACAGGGGGGAACACTGAAGCTTTCTTT
TRBV2,-,-,TRBJ1-1,CASTQGADQQIRAFF,TGTGCCAGCACCCAAGGGGCGGATCAACAAATTAGGGCTTTCTTT
TRBV2,once,-,TRBJ1-4,CASSGDWGGKLFF,TGTGCCAGCAGTGGAGACTGGGGGGGAAAACTGTTTTTT
TRBV7-2,-,-,TRBJ2-5,CASSVRGSAGLETQYF,TGTGCCAGCAGCGTCCGGGGGTCGGCGGGATTAGAGACCCAGTACTTC
TRBV5-8,-,-,TRBJ1-2,CASSLALGRDYGYTF,TGTGCCAGCAGCTTGGCCCTGGGCAGAGACTATGGCTACACCTTC
TRBV2,-,-,TRBJ1-1,CASSERVRPEAFF,TGTGCCAGCAGTGAGAGGGTACGTCCTGAAGCTTTCTTT
TRBV7-9,-,TRBD1,TRBJ2-5,CASSFWDSGEETQYF,TGTGCCAGCAGCTTTTGGGACAGTGGAGAGGAGACCCAGTACTTC
TRBV2,once,-,TRBJ2-3,CASSYTDTQYF,TGTGCCAGCTCTTACACAGATACGCAGTATTTT
TRBV6-5,-,TRBD2,TRBJ2-7,CASSTGTSGTYEQYF,TGTGCCAGCAGTACCGGGACTAGCGGTACCTACGAGCAGTACTTC
TRBV11-2,-,-,TRBJ1-2,CASSLESRWGEQLGYTF,TGTGCCAGCAGCTTAGAGTCAAGGTGGGGGGAACAGCTTGGCTACACCTTC
TRBV28,-,TRBD1,TRBJ1-5,CASSLSGTGNQPQHF,TGTGCCAGCAGTTTATCCGGGACAGGGAATCAGCCCCAGCATTTT
TRBV7-7,few,TRBD2,TRBJ2-5,CASSPGLAGRETQYF,TGTGCTAGCAGCCCTGGACTAGCGGGACGAGAGACCCAGTACTTC